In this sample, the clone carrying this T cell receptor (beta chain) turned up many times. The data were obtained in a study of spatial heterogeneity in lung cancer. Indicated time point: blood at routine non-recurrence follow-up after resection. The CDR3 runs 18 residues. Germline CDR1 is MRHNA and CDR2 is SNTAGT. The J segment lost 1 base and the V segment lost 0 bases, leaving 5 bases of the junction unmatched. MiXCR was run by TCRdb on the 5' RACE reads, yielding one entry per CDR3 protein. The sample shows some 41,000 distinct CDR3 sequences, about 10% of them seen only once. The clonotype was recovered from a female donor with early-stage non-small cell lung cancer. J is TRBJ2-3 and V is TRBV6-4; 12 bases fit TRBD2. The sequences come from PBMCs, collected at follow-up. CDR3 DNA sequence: TGTGCCAGCAGTGACTCGCTGTCTAGCGGGGGGGGCACAGATACGCAGTATTTT. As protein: CASSDSLSSGGGTDTQYF.